This T cell receptor beta chain comes out of a study of T cell changes during pregnancy in multiple sclerosis. Profiling relied on immunoSEQ multiplex PCR, and the TCRdb table lists in-frame clones only, not all of them. The repertoire holds 95,000 to 100,000 clones, approximately 90% seen once, with roughly 2.1% in the top ten. Trimming removed 0 bases from V and 5 bases from J, with 8 bases in between. This CDR3 has 14 amino acids. In germline, CDR1 is SGHRS, CDR2 YFSETQ. The sample in question was peripheral blood, obtained after pregnancy. This clonotype originated in a female donor in good health, enrolled as a control in a pregnancy study. V is TRBV5-1 and J is TRBJ1-4, with D possibly being TRBD1 (5 bases). CDR3 protein: CASSLVGENEKLFF. As DNA, the CDR3 is TGCGCCAGCAGCTTGGTAGGGGAAAATGAAAAACTGTTTTTT. Full variable domain (rest looked up from reference TRBV5-1 and TRBJ1-4): KAGVTQTPRYLIKTRGQQVTLSCSPISGHRSVSWYQQTPGQGLQFLFEYFSETQRNKGNFPGRFSGRQFSNSRSEMNVSTLELGDSALYLCASSLVGENEKLFFGSGTQLSVL.